These 5 T cell receptor beta chains share one sample of origin, sequenced in a study of post-analysis software for immune sequencing data. What these receptors recognize is not known. The TCR beta cDNA libraries carried unique molecular identifiers. Each CDR3 protein is one row after TCRdb ran MiXCR on the PCR reads. The sample records almost 700,000 distinct CDR3 sequences, 59% being singletons. Study observations and caveats: Relative to controls, patients had a few TRBV segments at higher frequency, with TRBV5-6, TRBV5-1 and TRBV20-1 among these.

The specimen was blood. These receptors were obtained from a girl aged 2-9 years with multiple sclerosis.

This clonotype was seen a handful of times. The CDR3 DNA is TGCAGTGCTAGAGAGGGCAGCCTTAATGAAAAACTGTTTTTT. Protein product: CSAREGSLNEKLFF. V usage is TRBV20-1 and J usage is TRBJ1-4; D gene unclear. The CDR3 loop spans 14 amino acids. V gave up 0 bases and J gave up 4 bases, with 9 bases separating them. Germline V gene sequence: CDR1 DFQATT, CDR2 SNEGSKA (reference sequence).

This clonotype appeared a single time. This chain uses TRBV28 with TRBJ2-7; D is tentatively TRBD1 or TRBD2 (6 bases each). The CDR3 contains 16 residues. V was pared by 6 bases and J by 1 base, with 19 bases between. Germline CDR1 MDHEN, CDR2 SYDVKM. The CDR3: CASSHEGGRVSYEQYF. The CDR3 DNA is TGTGCCAGCAGCCATGAGGGGGGACGGGTTTCCTACGAGCAGTACTTC.

The chain is built from TRBV12-3 or TRBV12-4 and TRBJ1-2, with no clear D. The V end was cut by 6 bases, the J end by 5 bases, with 25 bases between. The CDR3 has 17 amino acids. The CDR3 DNA is TGTGCCAGCAGCCCGTTCCTCGCAGTCGGGGAAAGATATGGCTACACCTTC. As protein: CASSPFLAVGERYGYTF.

This clonotype was seen a handful of times. V is TRBV6-5 and J is TRBJ2-5; D not resolved. Germline CDR1 MNHEY, CDR2 SVGAGI. Trimming pared 6 bases from V and 0 bases from J, leaving 11 bases between. The CDR3 is 14 residues long. CDR3 residues: CASRLIPNQETQYF. The CDR3 bases are TGTGCCAGCAGACTCATCCCAAACCAAGAGACCCAGTACTTC.

This clonotype has only a few counts. CDR3 residues: CASSLESGQGLGDTQYF. The CDR3 region has the DNA TGTGCCAGCAGCTTAGAATCGGGACAGGGGTTGGGGGATACGCAGTATTTT. This rearrangement joins TRBV7-8 to TRBJ2-3, with 10 positions matching TRBD1. Germline assignment: CDR1 SGHVS and CDR2 FQNEAQ. Unmatched junction bases numbered 10, after V lost 1 base and J lost 6 bases. CDR3 size: 17 residues.